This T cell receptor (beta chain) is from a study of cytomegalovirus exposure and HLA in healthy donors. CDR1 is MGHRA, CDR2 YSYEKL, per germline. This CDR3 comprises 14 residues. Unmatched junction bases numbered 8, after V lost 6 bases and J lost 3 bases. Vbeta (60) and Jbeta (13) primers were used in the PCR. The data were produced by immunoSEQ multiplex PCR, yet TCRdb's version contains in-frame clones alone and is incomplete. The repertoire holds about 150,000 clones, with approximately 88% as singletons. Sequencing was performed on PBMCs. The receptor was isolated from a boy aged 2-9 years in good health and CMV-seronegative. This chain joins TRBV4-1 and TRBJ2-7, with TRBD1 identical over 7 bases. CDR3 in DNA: TGCGCCAGCAGGGTGGAACAGGGGTTCTACGAGCAGTACTTC. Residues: CASRVEQGFYEQYF.